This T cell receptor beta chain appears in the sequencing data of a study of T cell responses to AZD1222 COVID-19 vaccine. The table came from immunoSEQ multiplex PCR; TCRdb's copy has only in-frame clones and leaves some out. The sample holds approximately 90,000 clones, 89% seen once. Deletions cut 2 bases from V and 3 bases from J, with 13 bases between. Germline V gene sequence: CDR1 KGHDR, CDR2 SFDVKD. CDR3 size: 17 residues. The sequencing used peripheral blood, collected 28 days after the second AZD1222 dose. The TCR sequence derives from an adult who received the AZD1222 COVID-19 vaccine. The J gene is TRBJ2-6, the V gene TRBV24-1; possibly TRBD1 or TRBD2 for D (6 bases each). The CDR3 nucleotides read TGTGCCACCAGTGATTCATCGGGGGCTGGTGGGGCCAACGTCCTGACTTTC. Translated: CATSDSSGAGGANVLTF.